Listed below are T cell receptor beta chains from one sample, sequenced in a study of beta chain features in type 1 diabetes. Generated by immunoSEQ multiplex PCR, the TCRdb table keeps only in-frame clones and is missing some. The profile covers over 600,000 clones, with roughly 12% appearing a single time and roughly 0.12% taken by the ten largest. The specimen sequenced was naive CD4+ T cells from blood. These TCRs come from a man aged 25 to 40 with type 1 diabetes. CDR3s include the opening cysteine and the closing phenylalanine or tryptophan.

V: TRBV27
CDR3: CASSPQGYHGYTF

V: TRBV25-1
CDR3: CASSGPGTVNEKLFF

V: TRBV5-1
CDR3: CASSSTLDTGELFF

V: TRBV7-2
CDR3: CASSLGGALRREQYF

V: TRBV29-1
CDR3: CSTQKRTPGNEQFF

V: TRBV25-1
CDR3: CASSAKGTANGQPQHF

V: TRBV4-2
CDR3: CASSVMTANYGYTF

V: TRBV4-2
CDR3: CASRRTSGGSYNEQFF

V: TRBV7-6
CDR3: CASSRIFGVDEKLFF

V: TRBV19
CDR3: CASSIDGFQGEQYF

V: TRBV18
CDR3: CASSLGVSSYNEQFF

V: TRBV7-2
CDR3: CASTRQGVHYEQYF

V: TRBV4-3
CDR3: CASSQGTGREWGTEAFF

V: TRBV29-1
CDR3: CSVEEAQGQPYTGELFF